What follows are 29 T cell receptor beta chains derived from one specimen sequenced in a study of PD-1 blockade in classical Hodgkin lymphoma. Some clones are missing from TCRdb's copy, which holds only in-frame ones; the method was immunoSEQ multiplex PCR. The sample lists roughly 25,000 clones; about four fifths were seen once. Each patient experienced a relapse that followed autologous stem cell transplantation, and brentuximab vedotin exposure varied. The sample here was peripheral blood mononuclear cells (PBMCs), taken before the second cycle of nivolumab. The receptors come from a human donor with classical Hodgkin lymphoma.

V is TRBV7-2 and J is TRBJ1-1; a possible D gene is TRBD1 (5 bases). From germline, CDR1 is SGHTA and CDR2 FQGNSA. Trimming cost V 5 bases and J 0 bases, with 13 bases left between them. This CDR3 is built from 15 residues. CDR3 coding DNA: TGTGCCAGCAGCCTCCCCCAGGGCCTGAACACTGAAGCTTTCTTT. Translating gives CASSLPQGLNTEAFF.

The CDR3 spells CASSHDGQLEAFF. The CDR3, as DNA: TGTGCCAGCAGCCATGATGGACAGCTTGAAGCTTTCTTT. The rearrangement links TRBV4-2 to TRBJ1-1; possibly TRBD1 for D (6 bases). The CDR3 has 13 residues. Germline V gene data show CDR1 as LGHNA and CDR2 as YNFKEQ. Trimming took 3 bases from V and 7 from J, leaving 12 bases between them.

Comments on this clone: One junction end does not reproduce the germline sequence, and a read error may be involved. The CDR3: CAGPRQRTSTDAQYF. In nucleotides, the CDR3 is TGTGCCGGACCGAGGCAGCGGACCTCCACAGATGCGCAGTATTTT. The chain employs TRBV2 and TRBJ2-3; D might be TRBD2 (5 bases). This CDR3 has 15 residues. Per the germline V gene, CDR1 is SNHLY and CDR2 is FYNNEI.

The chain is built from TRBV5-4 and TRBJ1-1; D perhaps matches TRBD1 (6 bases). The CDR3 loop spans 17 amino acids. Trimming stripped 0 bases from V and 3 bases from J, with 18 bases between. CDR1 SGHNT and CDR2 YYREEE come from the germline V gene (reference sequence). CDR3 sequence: CASSLGRMGGKDTEAFF. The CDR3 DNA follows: TGTGCCAGCAGCTTGGGCCGCATGGGGGGCAAGGACACTGAAGCTTTCTTT.

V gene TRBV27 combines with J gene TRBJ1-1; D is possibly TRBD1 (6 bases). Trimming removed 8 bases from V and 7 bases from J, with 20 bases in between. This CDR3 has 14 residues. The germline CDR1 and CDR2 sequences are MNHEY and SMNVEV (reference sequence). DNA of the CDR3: TGTGCCAGCCGCCCTGGTGGGGGGCAAAGTGAAGCTTTCTTT. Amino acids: CASRPGGGQSEAFF.

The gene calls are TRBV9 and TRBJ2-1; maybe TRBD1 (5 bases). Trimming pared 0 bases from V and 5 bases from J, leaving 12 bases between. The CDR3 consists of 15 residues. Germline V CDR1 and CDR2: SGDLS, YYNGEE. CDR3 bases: TGTGCCAGCAGCGTAGCTTGGACACATGACAATGAGCAGTTCTTC. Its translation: CASSVAWTHDNEQFF.

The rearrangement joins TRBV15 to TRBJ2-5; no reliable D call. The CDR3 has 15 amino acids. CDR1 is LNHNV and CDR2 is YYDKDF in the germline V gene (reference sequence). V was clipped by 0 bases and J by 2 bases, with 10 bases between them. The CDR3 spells CATSRDPGPQETQYF. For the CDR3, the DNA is TGTGCCACCAGCAGAGATCCGGGTCCGCAAGAGACCCAGTACTTC.

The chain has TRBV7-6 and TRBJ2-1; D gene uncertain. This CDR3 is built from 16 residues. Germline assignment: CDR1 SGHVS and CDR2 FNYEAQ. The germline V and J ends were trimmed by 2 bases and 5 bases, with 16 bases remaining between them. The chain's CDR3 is CASSLLTRQRDNEQFF. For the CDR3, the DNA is TGTGCCAGCAGCTTACTCACCCGGCAGAGAGACAATGAGCAGTTCTTC.

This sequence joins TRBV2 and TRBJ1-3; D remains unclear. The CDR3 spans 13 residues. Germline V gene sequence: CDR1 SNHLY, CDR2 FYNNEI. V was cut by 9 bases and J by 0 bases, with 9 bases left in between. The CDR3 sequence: CASFWSSGNTIYF. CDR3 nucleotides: TGTGCCAGTTTCTGGAGCTCTGGAAACACCATATATTTT. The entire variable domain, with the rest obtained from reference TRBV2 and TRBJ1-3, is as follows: EPEVTQTPSHQVTQMGQEVILRCVPISNHLYFYWYRQILGQKVEFLVSFYNNEISEKSEIFDDQFSVERPDGSNFTLKIRSTKLEDSAMYFCASFWSSGNTIYFGEGSWLTVV.

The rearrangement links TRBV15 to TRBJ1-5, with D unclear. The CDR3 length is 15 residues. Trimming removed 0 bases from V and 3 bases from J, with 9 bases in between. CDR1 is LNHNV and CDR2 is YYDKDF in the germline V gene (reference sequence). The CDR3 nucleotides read TGTGCCACCAGCAGAGAGGGGTTCCACAATCAGCCCCAGCATTTT. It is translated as CATSREGFHNQPQHF.

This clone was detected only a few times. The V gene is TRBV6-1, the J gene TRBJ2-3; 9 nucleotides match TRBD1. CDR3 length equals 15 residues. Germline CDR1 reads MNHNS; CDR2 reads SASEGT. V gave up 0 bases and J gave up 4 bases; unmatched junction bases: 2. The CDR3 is CASSEATGGADTQYF. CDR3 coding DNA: TGTGCCAGCAGTGAAGCCACAGGGGGCGCAGATACGCAGTATTTT.

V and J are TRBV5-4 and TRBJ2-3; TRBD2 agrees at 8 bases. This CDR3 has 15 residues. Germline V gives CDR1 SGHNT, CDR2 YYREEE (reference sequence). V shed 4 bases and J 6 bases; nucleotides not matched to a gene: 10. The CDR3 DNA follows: TGTGCCAGCAGCGTTAGCGGGATACCGCCGGATACGCAGTATTTT. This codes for CASSVSGIPPDTQYF.

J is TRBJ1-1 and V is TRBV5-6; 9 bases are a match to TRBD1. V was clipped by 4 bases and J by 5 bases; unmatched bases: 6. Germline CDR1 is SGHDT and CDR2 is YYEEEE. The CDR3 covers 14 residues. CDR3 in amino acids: CASSHRDRETEAFF. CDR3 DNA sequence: TGTGCCAGCAGCCACCGGGACAGGGAAACTGAAGCTTTCTTT.

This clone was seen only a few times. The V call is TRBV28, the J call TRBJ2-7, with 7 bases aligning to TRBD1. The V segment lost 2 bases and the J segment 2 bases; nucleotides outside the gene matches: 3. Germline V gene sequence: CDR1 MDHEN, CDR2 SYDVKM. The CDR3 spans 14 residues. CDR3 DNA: TGTGCCAGCAGTTTAAGGGGGCGAACCTACGAGCAGTACTTC. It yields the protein CASSLRGRTYEQYF.

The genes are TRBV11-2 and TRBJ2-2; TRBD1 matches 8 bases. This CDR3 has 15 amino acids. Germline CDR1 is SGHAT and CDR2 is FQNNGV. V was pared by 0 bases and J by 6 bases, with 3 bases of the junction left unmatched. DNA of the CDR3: TGTGCCAGCAGCTTAGAGACAGGGGTGGCCGGGGAGCTGTTTTTT. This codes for CASSLETGVAGELFF.

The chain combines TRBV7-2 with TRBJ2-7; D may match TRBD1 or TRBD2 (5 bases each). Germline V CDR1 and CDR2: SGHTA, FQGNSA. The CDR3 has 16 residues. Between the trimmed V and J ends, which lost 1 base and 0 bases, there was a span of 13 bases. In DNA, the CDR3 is TGTGCCAGCAGCTTAGGGGGCAGGAGGTACTCCTACGAGCAGTACTTC. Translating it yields CASSLGGRRYSYEQYF.

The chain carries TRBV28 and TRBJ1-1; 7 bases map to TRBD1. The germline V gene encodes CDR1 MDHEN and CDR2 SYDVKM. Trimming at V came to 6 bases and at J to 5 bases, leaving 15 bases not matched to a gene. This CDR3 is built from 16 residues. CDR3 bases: TGTGCCAGCAGGTACCCGGGTCGGCAGGGGGAGACTGAAGCTTTCTTT. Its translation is CASRYPGRQGETEAFF.

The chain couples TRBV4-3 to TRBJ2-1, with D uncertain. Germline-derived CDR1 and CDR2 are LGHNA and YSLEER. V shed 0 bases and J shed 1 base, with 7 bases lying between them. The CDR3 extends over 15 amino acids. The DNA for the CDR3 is TGCGCCAGCAGCCAAGATCGGCGGTCCTACAATGAGCAGTTCTTC. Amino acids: CASSQDRRSYNEQFF.

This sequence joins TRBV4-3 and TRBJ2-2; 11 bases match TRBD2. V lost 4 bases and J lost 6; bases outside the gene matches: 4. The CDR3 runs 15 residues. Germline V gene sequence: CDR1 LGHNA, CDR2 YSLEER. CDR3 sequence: CASSRLAGSPGELFF. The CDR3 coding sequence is TGCGCCAGCAGCCGACTAGCGGGGAGTCCCGGGGAGCTGTTTTTT.

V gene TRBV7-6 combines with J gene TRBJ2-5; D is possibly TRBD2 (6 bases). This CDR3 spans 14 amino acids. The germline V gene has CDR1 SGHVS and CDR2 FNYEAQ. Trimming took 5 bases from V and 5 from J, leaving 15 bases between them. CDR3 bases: TGTGCCAGCAGCCTACTAGGTGGGGGGGAGACCCAGTACTTC. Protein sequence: CASSLLGGGETQYF.

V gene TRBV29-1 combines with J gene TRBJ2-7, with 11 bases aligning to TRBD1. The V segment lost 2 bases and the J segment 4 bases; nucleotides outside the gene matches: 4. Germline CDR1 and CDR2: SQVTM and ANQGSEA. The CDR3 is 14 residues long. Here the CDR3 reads CSVEWDRGGYEQYF. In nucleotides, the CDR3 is TGCAGCGTTGAATGGGACAGGGGGGGATACGAGCAGTACTTC.

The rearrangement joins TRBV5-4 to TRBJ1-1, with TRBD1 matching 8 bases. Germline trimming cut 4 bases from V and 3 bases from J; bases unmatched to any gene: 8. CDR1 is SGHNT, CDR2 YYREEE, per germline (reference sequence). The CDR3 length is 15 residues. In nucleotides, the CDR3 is TGTGCCAGCAGCCCGTCGACAGGGGCAGACACTGAAGCTTTCTTT. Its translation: CASSPSTGADTEAFF.

The CDR3 spells CASSQDSGTGYGYTF. For the CDR3, the DNA is TGCGCCAGCAGCCAAGATAGTGGGACCGGCTATGGCTACACCTTC. The V call is TRBV4-3, the J call TRBJ1-2, with D possibly TRBD1 on 5 matching bases. Germline CDR1 is LGHNA and CDR2 is YSLEER. Trimming shortened V by 0 bases and J by 4 bases, and 12 bases separated the two germline ends. CDR3 length: 15 residues.

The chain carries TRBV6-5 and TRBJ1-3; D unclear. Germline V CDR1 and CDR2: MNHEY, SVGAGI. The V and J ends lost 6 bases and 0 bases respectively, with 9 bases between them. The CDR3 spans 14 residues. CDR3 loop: CASSRSNSGNTIYF. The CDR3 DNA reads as TGTGCCAGCAGCCGGAGCAACTCTGGAAACACCATATATTTT.

In nucleotides, the CDR3 is TGTGCCAGCAGCTCTCAGATACGGGGAAAGGAGGGTGAAAAACTGTTTTTT. As protein: CASSSQIRGKEGEKLFF. The chain has TRBV7-9 and TRBJ1-4; D call uncertain. The CDR3 runs to 17 residues. Between the trimmed V and J ends, which lost 4 bases and 7 bases, there was a span of 22 bases. CDR1 is SEHNR, CDR2 FQNEAQ, per germline (reference sequence).

DNA of the CDR3: TGTGCCAGCCTTCCGGGACAAGGATATGCGGGCTACACCTTC. Amino acids: CASLPGQGYAGYTF. The V gene is TRBV18, the J gene TRBJ1-2, with D possibly TRBD1 on 6 matching bases. V was clipped by 8 bases and J by 8 bases, with 21 bases between them. CDR1 and CDR2 from the germline V gene are KGHSH and LQKENI. This CDR3 region has 14 residues.

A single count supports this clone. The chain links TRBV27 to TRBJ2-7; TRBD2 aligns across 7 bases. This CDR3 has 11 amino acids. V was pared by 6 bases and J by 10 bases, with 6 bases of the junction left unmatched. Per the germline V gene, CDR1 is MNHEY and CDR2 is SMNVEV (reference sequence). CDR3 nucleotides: TGTGCCAGCAGCATAGGGAGGGATCAGTACTTC. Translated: CASSIGRDQYF.

CDR3 nucleotide sequence: TGTGCCAGCAACCCCAGGCCAAGGGACGAGCAGTACTTC. Translated, it gives CASNPRPRDEQYF. The chain employs TRBV28 and TRBJ2-7, with D hard to call. In germline, CDR1 is MDHEN, CDR2 SYDVKM. The V and J ends lost 7 bases and 5 bases respectively, with 15 bases between them. The CDR3 length is 13 residues.

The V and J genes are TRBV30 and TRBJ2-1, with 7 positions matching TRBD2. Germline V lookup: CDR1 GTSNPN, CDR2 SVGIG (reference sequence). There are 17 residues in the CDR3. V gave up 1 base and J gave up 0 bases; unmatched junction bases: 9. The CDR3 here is CAWSARHGGGSYNEQFF. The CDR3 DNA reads TGTGCCTGGAGTGCCCGACATGGCGGGGGCTCCTACAATGAGCAGTTCTTC.